This entry lists 27 T cell receptor beta chains sequenced from one sample in a study of cytomegalovirus exposure and HLA in healthy donors (dated by TCRdb to about 2017). Library preparation used the immunoSEQ multiplex PCR assay. The multiplex PCR relied on a mix of 60 forward primers for TCR Vbeta segments and 13 reverse primers for TCR Jbeta segments. Not all clones reach the TCRdb copy of this immuneACCESS table, which keeps in-frame sequences only. Checked studies attribute under half of the gap to unresolved V genes and leave the rest unexplained. Across this sample there are 120,000 to 150,000 clones, with roughly three quarters seen only once. Roughly 4% of the sample comes from the top ten. The sequenced sample consisted of PBMCs. Receptor source: a man in his late teens or twenties in good health and CMV-seronegative.

V usage is TRBV6-1 and J usage is TRBJ2-7; D uncertain. V was shortened by 1 base and J by 4 bases, with 17 bases between the two germline ends. Germline V gene sequence: CDR1 MNHNS, CDR2 SASEGT. CDR3 length: 16 amino acids. CDR3 loop: CASSEVGYSAEYEQYF. CDR3 nucleotides: TGTGCCAGCAGTGAAGTCGGGTATTCAGCCGAGTACGAGCAGTACTTC.

V gene TRBV29-1 combines with J gene TRBJ1-1, with D perhaps matching TRBD1 (5 bases). V lost 3 bases, J lost 1 base, and 12 bases lay in between. The CDR3 length is 14 residues. The germline gives CDR1 SQVTM, CDR2 ANQGSEA. The CDR3 here is CSVEKMGGNTEAFF. The CDR3 nucleotides read TGCAGCGTTGAGAAAATGGGGGGGAACACTGAAGCTTTCTTT.

The chain joins TRBV18 to TRBJ2-2; 7 bases are shared with TRBD1. This CDR3 comprises 14 residues. The V and J ends lost 4 bases and 3 bases, in that order; junction bases with no gene match: 2. CDR1 is KGHSH, CDR2 LQKENI, per germline. CDR3 sequence reads: CASSLTGDTGELFF. CDR3 DNA: TGTGCCAGCTCACTTACAGGGGACACCGGGGAGCTGTTTTTT.

The rearrangement uses TRBV21-1 and TRBJ2-2; the table's D call TRBD1 went unverified against the DNA. TRBV21-1 is designated a pseudogene. This CDR3 is 13 amino acids long. The DNA of the CDR3 is TGTGCCAGCGGGGACAGGGTAGACGGTGAGCTGTTTTTT. It translates to CASGDRVDGELFF.

The rearrangement links TRBV6-1 to TRBJ1-5; D not resolved. The CDR3 runs to 13 residues. Germline CDR1 is MNHNS and CDR2 is SASEGT. The V end was cut by 8 bases, the J end by 3 bases, with 11 bases between. CDR3 sequence (DNA): TGTGCCAGCCGTGGGCATATCAATCAGCCCCAGCATTTT. Protein sequence: CASRGHINQPQHF.

The V gene is TRBV5-6, the J gene TRBJ1-1; 8 nucleotides match TRBD1. V lost 0 bases and J lost 10; bases outside the gene matches: 8. The CDR3 sequence is 14 residues long. CDR1 SGHDT and CDR2 YYEEEE come from the germline V gene. The DNA of the CDR3 is TGTGCCAGCAGCTTGGGGACAGGGACCCGGGGAGCTTTCTTT. This gives the protein CASSLGTGTRGAFF.

This clone was observed a few times. The rearrangement links TRBV11-2 to TRBJ1-1, with D perhaps matching TRBD1 (5 bases). CDR3 size: 14 residues. V was shortened by 7 bases and J by 7 bases, with 19 bases between the two germline ends. Germline CDR1 SGHAT, CDR2 FQNNGV. The CDR3, as DNA: TGTGCCAGCACCCTCTTGGGGCTGGAGGGTGAAGCTTTCTTT. It translates to CASTLLGLEGEAFF.

The chain couples TRBV29-1 to TRBJ2-7; 8 bases agree with TRBD1. The junction had 5 bases not matched to a gene; V was cut back by 8 bases and J by 2 bases. Germline assignment: CDR1 SQVTM and CDR2 ANQGSEA. The CDR3 totals 12 residues. Written as DNA, the CDR3 is TGCAGCAGCGGACAGGGACCCTACGAGCAGTACTTC. Protein product: CSSGQGPYEQYF.

This clone was observed once. The chain uses TRBV7-3 and TRBJ2-3, with a possible D match to TRBD1 (6 bases). CDR3 size: 15 residues. The V end lost 5 bases, the J end lost 1 base, and 13 bases lay between the germline ends. The germline gives CDR1 SGHTA, CDR2 FQGTGA. CDR3 residues: CASSRTAMGTDTQYF. CDR3 DNA: TGTGCCAGCAGCCGGACAGCAATGGGCACAGATACGCAGTATTTT.

This clone was seen a single time. The chain recombines TRBV5-1 with TRBJ2-5, with D perhaps matching TRBD1 (5 bases). Germline V gene lookup returns CDR1 SGHRS and CDR2 YFSETQ. Trimming removed 3 bases from V and 5 bases from J, with 11 bases in between. The CDR3 contains 13 residues. The CDR3 nucleotides read TGCGCCAGCAGCTCCCAGGGTGAGGAGACCCAGTACTTC. Amino acid sequence: CASSSQGEETQYF.

This chain connects TRBV6-5 to TRBJ2-1, with 7 bases aligning to TRBD2. Germline V gene data show CDR1 as MNHEY and CDR2 as SVGAGI. This CDR3 contains 14 residues. Trimming at V came to 2 bases and at J to 7 bases, leaving 5 bases not matched to a gene. In DNA, the CDR3 is TGTGCCAGCAGTTACCTTCGGACTAGAAATGAGCAGTTCTTC. This translates into CASSYLRTRNEQFF.

This clone was recorded once. The chain recombines TRBV5-1 with TRBJ1-5; TRBD1 matches at 7 bases. Germline CDR1 SGHRS, CDR2 YFSETQ. The V segment lost 7 bases and the J segment 4 bases; nucleotides outside the gene matches: 11. The CDR3 length is 15 residues. The CDR3 coding sequence is TGCGCCAGCCAATCTAGACCGGGACAGAATCAGCCCCAGCATTTT. Amino acids: CASQSRPGQNQPQHF. Full variable domain (remainder filled in from reference TRBV5-1 and TRBJ1-5): KAGVTQTPRYLIKTRGQQVTLSCSPISGHRSVSWYQQTPGQGLQFLFEYFSETQRNKGNFPGRFSGRQFSNSRSEMNVSTLELGDSALYLCASQSRPGQNQPQHFGDGTRLSIL.

The chain uses TRBV5-1 and TRBJ2-7; D unresolved. V dropped 2 bases and J dropped 4 bases, with 7 bases sitting between them. Germline CDR1 SGHRS, CDR2 YFSETQ. CDR3 length equals 12 residues. The CDR3, as DNA: TGCGCCAGCAGCTTTTCTCGTTACGAGCAGTACTTC. Amino acids: CASSFSRYEQYF.

The chain uses TRBV9 and TRBJ2-5, with D tentatively TRBD2 (6 bases). CDR3 length: 15 amino acids. The germline V and J ends were trimmed by 3 bases and 4 bases, with 16 bases remaining between them. Germline-derived CDR1 and CDR2 are SGDLS and YYNGEE. The CDR3 reads CASSAGTLESETQYF. DNA of the CDR3: TGTGCCAGCAGCGCAGGGACTCTGGAGTCAGAGACCCAGTACTTC.

V and J are TRBV5-1 and TRBJ2-1; D not resolved. Germline V lookup: CDR1 SGHRS, CDR2 YFSETQ. The CDR3 covers 14 residues. With 3 bases removed from V and 8 bases from J, the gap between germline ends came to 15 bases. CDR3: CASSWNSPGDEQFF. For the CDR3, the DNA is TGCGCCAGCAGCTGGAACAGTCCCGGCGATGAGCAGTTCTTC.

This sequence joins TRBV25-1 and TRBJ2-3, with D tentatively TRBD2 (5 bases). The V gene lost 1 base and the J gene lost 6 bases, with 11 bases spanning the gap. This CDR3 is 14 amino acids long. Germline V gene lookup returns CDR1 MGHDK and CDR2 SYGVNS. CDR3 sequence: CASSESRGVDTQYF. The CDR3 coding sequence is TGTGCCAGCAGTGAATCCCGGGGAGTCGATACGCAGTATTTT.

The rearrangement joins TRBV7-7 to TRBJ2-5; D is uncertain. CDR3 length equals 13 residues. CDR1 SSHAT and CDR2 FNYEAQ come from the germline V gene (reference sequence). Trimming shortened V by 8 bases and J by 3 bases, and 13 bases separated the two germline ends. In nucleotides, the CDR3 is TGTGCCAGCCGCCGCAATCAGGAAGAGACCCAGTACTTC. This gives the protein CASRRNQEETQYF.

This clone showed up just a few times. The chain employs TRBV27 and TRBJ2-1; TRBD2 matches at 12 bases. CDR3 length: 16 amino acids. The germline V gene encodes CDR1 MNHEY and CDR2 SMNVEV (reference sequence). Germline trimming cut 3 bases from V and 5 bases from J; bases unmatched to any gene: 5. CDR3 sequence: CASSFRTSGTNNEQFF. The CDR3 nucleotides read TGTGCCAGCAGTTTCCGGACTAGCGGGACAAACAATGAGCAGTTCTTC.

The chain combines TRBV19 with TRBJ1-5, with TRBD1 as a possible D gene (5 bases). This CDR3 region has 15 residues. Between the trimmed V and J ends, which lost 7 bases and 4 bases, there was a span of 17 bases. CDR1 and CDR2 (germline): LNHDA, SQIVND (reference sequence). The CDR3 is CASTMVGRGNQPQHF. The DNA of the CDR3 is TGTGCCAGTACCATGGTAGGGCGGGGGAATCAGCCCCAGCATTTT.

This CDR3 reads CASSPNYNQPQHF. The CDR3 bases are TGTGCCAGCAGCCCTAACTACAATCAGCCCCAGCATTTT. The chain recombines TRBV28 with TRBJ1-5; D not resolved. Trimming removed 6 bases at V and 3 bases at J, with 9 bases between. This CDR3 contains 13 residues. Looked up from germline, CDR1 is MDHEN and CDR2 is SYDVKM.

Of note for this clone: Different DNA sequences within this sample yield the same CDR3. The gene calls are TRBV6-7 and TRBJ1-6; D is possibly TRBD1 (6 bases). TRBV6-7 is reported as an ORF; its role is uncertain. CDR3 size: 19 residues. Trimming removed 0 bases at V and 0 bases at J, with 15 bases between. The CDR3 DNA reads as TGTGCCAGCAGTTACTCGAGTCCCATGGGGGCCTCCTATAATTCACCCCTCCACTTT. Protein product: CASSYSSPMGASYNSPLHF.

The chain uses TRBV19 and TRBJ2-7; 10 bases are a match to TRBD2. V trimming: 1 base; J trimming: 0 bases; junction bases outside the gene matches: 9. The CDR3 consists of 18 residues. Germline CDR1 reads LNHDA; CDR2 reads SQIVND (reference sequence). CDR3 sequence (DNA): TGTGCCAGTAGTATAGTGGCTAGCGGGGGAGCGGCCTCCTACGAGCAGTACTTC. It specifies CASSIVASGGAASYEQYF.

The J gene is TRBJ2-1, the V gene TRBV10-1; TRBD2 matches at 9 bases. After removal of 4 bases from V and 4 bases from J, the junction contained 17 bases not matched to a gene. The CDR3 contains 19 residues. Germline V CDR1 and CDR2: WNHNN, SYGVQD (reference sequence). CDR3 nucleotides: TGCGCCAGCAGTGGAGTATTTGGGGCTAGCGGGGTGAAGTACAATGAGCAGTTCTTC. This sequence encodes CASSGVFGASGVKYNEQFF.

The chain uses TRBV4-1 and TRBJ1-1, with D perhaps matching TRBD1 (5 bases). V was clipped by 1 base and J by 6 bases, with 18 bases between them. The CDR3 consists of 16 residues. The germline gives CDR1 MGHRA, CDR2 YSYEKL. CDR3 loop: CASSQVQFSGSAEAFF. CDR3 nucleotide sequence: TGCGCCAGCAGCCAAGTTCAATTCTCAGGGTCCGCTGAAGCTTTCTTT.

This clone was recorded only once. The chain carries TRBV7-9 and TRBJ1-2, with 9 bases fitting TRBD1. Germline CDR1 is SEHNR and CDR2 is FQNEAQ (reference sequence). The CDR3 spans 14 residues. J gave up 8 bases and V 5 bases, and 9 bases lay outside the gene matches. The CDR3 DNA follows: TGTGCCAGCAGCCCCGAACAGGGGGCGCAGGGCTACACCTTC. Its translation: CASSPEQGAQGYTF.

J is TRBJ2-5 and V is TRBV15, with 10 bases that match TRBD1. The J call is in doubt because the DNA end fits TRBJ2-7 better. This CDR3 is 15 amino acids long. Per the germline V gene, CDR1 is LNHNV and CDR2 is YYDKDF (reference sequence). DNA for the CDR3: TGTGCCACCAGCAGAGAACCCGGGACAGGGGACGAGCAGTACTTC. Protein sequence: CATSREPGTGDEQYF.

CDR3 coding DNA: TGTGCCAGCAGCACAAACCGGGACTTAGACTATGGCTACACCTTC. Its protein is CASSTNRDLDYGYTF. This chain links TRBV7-9 with TRBJ1-2; TRBD1 is a possible D gene (5 bases). The germline V gene has CDR1 SEHNR and CDR2 FQNEAQ (reference sequence). The CDR3 runs to 15 residues. Trimming took off 5 bases at V and 3 bases at J, with 16 bases between the two ends.